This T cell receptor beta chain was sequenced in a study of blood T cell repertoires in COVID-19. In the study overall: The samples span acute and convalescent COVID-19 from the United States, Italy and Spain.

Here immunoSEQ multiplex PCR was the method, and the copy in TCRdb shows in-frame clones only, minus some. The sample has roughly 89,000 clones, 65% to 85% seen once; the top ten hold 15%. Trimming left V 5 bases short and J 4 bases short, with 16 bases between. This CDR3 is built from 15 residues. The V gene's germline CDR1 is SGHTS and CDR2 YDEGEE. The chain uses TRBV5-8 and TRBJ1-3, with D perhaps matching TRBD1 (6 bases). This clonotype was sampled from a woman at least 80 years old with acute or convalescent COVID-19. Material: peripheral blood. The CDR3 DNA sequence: TGTGCCAGCAGGACCCGTACAGGGAGAGGAAACACCATATATTTT. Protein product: CASRTRTGRGNTIYF.